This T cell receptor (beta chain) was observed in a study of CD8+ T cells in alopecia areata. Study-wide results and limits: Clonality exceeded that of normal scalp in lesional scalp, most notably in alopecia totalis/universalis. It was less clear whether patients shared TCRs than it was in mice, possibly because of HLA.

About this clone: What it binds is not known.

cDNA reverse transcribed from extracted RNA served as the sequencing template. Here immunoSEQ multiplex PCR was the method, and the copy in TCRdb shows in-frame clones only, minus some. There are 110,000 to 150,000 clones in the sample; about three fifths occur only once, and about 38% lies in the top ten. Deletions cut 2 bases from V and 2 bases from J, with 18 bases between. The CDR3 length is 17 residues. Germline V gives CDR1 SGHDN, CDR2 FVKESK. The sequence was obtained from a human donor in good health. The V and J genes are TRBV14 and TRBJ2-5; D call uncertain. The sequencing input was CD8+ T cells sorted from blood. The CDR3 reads CASSQPLGPVDQETQYF. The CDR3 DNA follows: TGTGCCAGCAGCCAACCCTTAGGACCGGTTGATCAAGAGACCCAGTACTTC.